This record looks at one T cell receptor beta chain sequence and its context. The assay was immunoSEQ multiplex PCR, and TCRdb's table has in-frame clones only and misses some. This table has 100,000 to 150,000 clones, about 92% appearing once. These data are taken from a study of control samples from healthy donors and cancer patients. Source material: blood. The clonotype originates from a woman in her forties or fifties in good health.

The CDR3 reads CASSRGGTSYNEQFF. As DNA, the CDR3 is TGTGCCAGCAGCCGGGGCGGGACTAGCTACAATGAGCAGTTCTTC. V gene TRBV9 combines with J gene TRBJ2-1; TRBD2 agrees at 8 bases. This CDR3 spans 15 amino acids. Germline-derived CDR1 and CDR2 are SGDLS and YYNGEE. V lost 4 bases to trimming and J lost 3 bases; unmatched junction nucleotides: 6.